Listed below are T cell receptor beta chains from one sample, sequenced in a study of cytomegalovirus exposure and HLA in healthy donors. Profiling relied on immunoSEQ multiplex PCR, and the TCRdb table lists in-frame clones only, not all of them. The sample lists about 120,000 clones; 75% to 90% were seen once. The source material was PBMCs. The source of these receptors is a young man in good health and CMV-seronegative. CDR3s include the opening cysteine and the closing phenylalanine or tryptophan. D genes are given only for firm matches. Clone size is stated in some rows and not others, as once, few, many or a class when expanded.

d_call: .
v_call: TRBV7-7
j_call: TRBJ2-5
clone_size: .
cdr3_aa: CASTSTPTRGETQYF
cdr3_nt: TGTGCCAGCACCTCTACCCCCACCCGGGGGGAGACCCAGTACTTC

d_call: .
v_call: TRBV7-9
j_call: TRBJ2-7
clone_size: .
cdr3_aa: CSSSLWRGYPSYEQYF
cdr3_nt: TGTTCCAGCAGCCTTTGGAGGGGCTACCCTTCCTACGAGCAGTACTTC

d_call: TRBD1
v_call: TRBV10-3
j_call: TRBJ2-6
clone_size: .
cdr3_aa: CAISETTGAGANGLTF
cdr3_nt: TGTGCCATCAGTGAGACGACAGGGGCTGGGGCCAACGGCCTGACTTTC

d_call: TRBD2
v_call: TRBV28
j_call: TRBJ2-5
clone_size: .
cdr3_aa: CASRGGTFQETQYF
cdr3_nt: TGTGCCAGCAGGGGGGGGACTTTCCAAGAGACCCAGTACTTC

d_call: .
v_call: TRBV14
j_call: TRBJ1-1
clone_size: few
cdr3_aa: CASSQTHIAEAFF
cdr3_nt: TGTGCCAGCAGTCAAACCCACATCGCTGAAGCTTTCTTT

d_call: .
v_call: TRBV2
j_call: TRBJ2-1
clone_size: .
cdr3_aa: CASSFGVPKNNEQFF
cdr3_nt: TGTGCCAGCAGTTTCGGGGTCCCAAAAAACAATGAGCAGTTCTTC

d_call: .
v_call: TRBV5-5
j_call: TRBJ1-6
clone_size: .
cdr3_aa: CASSRGQTNSPLHF
cdr3_nt: TGTGCCAGCAGTCGGGGACAAACTAATTCACCCCTCCACTTT

d_call: .
v_call: TRBV7-5
j_call: TRBJ2-7
clone_size: .
cdr3_aa: CAITPFRGYEQYF
cdr3_nt: TGTGCCATCACACCTTTCAGGGGATACGAGCAGTACTTC

d_call: .
v_call: TRBV5-1
j_call: TRBJ1-5
clone_size: .
cdr3_aa: CASSLVGGADQPQHF
cdr3_nt: TGCGCCAGCAGCTTGGTGGGGGGGGCGGATCAGCCCCAGCATTTT

d_call: .
v_call: TRBV2
j_call: TRBJ2-2
clone_size: .
cdr3_aa: CASTSGGQTGELFF
cdr3_nt: TGTGCCAGCACAAGCGGGGGACAGACCGGGGAGCTGTTTTTT

d_call: .
v_call: TRBV28
j_call: TRBJ2-7
clone_size: .
cdr3_aa: CASRAGYEQYF
cdr3_nt: TGTGCCAGCAGGGCTGGTTACGAGCAGTACTTC

d_call: .
v_call: TRBV19
j_call: TRBJ1-4
clone_size: .
cdr3_aa: CASTPGGIYNEKLFF
cdr3_nt: TGTGCCAGTACTCCTGGAGGGATATATAATGAAAAACTGTTTTTT

d_call: TRBD1
v_call: TRBV28
j_call: TRBJ1-4
clone_size: .
cdr3_aa: CASSLMAGGREKLFF
cdr3_nt: TGTGCCAGCAGTTTAATGGCAGGGGGCCGGGAAAAACTGTTTTTT

d_call: TRBD1
v_call: TRBV28
j_call: TRBJ2-3
clone_size: .
cdr3_aa: CASSFGLQGGGTDTQYF
cdr3_nt: TGTGCCAGCAGTTTCGGCCTACAGGGGGGCGGCACAGATACGCAGTATTTT

d_call: TRBD1
v_call: TRBV13
j_call: TRBJ1-2
clone_size: .
cdr3_aa: CASSFDRGYGYTF
cdr3_nt: TGTGCCAGCAGCTTCGACAGGGGTTATGGCTACACCTTC

d_call: TRBD1
v_call: TRBV15
j_call: TRBJ2-1
clone_size: .
cdr3_aa: CAVSRAGGNNEQFF
cdr3_nt: TGTGCCGTCTCTAGGGCAGGGGGCAACAATGAGCAGTTCTTC

d_call: .
v_call: TRBV12-2
j_call: TRBJ1-2
clone_size: .
cdr3_aa: CASRTKYGYTF
cdr3_nt: TGTGCAAGTCGTACTAAATATGGCTACACCTTC

d_call: .
v_call: TRBV30
j_call: TRBJ2-7
clone_size: .
cdr3_aa: CAWSIPGYEQYF
cdr3_nt: TGTGCCTGGAGTATTCCAGGGTACGAGCAGTACTTC

d_call: .
v_call: TRBV19
j_call: TRBJ1-6
clone_size: .
cdr3_aa: CASSIEGRSPLHF
cdr3_nt: TGTGCCAGTAGTATTGAGGGAAGGTCACCCCTCCACTTT

d_call: .
v_call: TRBV5-1
j_call: TRBJ1-2
clone_size: .
cdr3_aa: CASSLVGGRYGYTF
cdr3_nt: TGCGCCAGCAGCTTGGTGGGGGGAAGGTATGGCTACACCTTC

d_call: .
v_call: TRBV4-1
j_call: TRBJ2-7
clone_size: .
cdr3_aa: CASSQDLRFEQYF
cdr3_nt: TGCGCCAGCAGCCAAGATCTCAGGTTCGAGCAGTACTTC

d_call: .
v_call: TRBV5-6
j_call: TRBJ2-2
clone_size: few
cdr3_aa: CASSLVSEAVNTGELFF
cdr3_nt: TGTGCCAGCAGCTTGGTCTCCGAGGCAGTCAACACCGGGGAGCTGTTTTTT

d_call: .
v_call: TRBV6-5
j_call: TRBJ2-3
clone_size: .
cdr3_aa: CASSYSNGLPQYF
cdr3_nt: TGTGCCAGCAGTTACTCCAACGGACTACCGCAGTATTTT

d_call: .
v_call: TRBV7-6
j_call: TRBJ1-1
clone_size: .
cdr3_aa: CASSLEGGRRDTEAFF
cdr3_nt: TGTGCCAGCAGCTTGGAGGGGGGGCGGAGGGACACTGAAGCTTTCTTT

d_call: TRBD2
v_call: TRBV7-9
j_call: TRBJ2-5
clone_size: .
cdr3_aa: CASSSGLAGGQETQYF
cdr3_nt: TGTGCCAGCAGCTCCGGACTAGCGGGGGGGCAAGAGACCCAGTACTTC

d_call: .
v_call: TRBV30
j_call: TRBJ2-3
clone_size: .
cdr3_aa: CAWGPADTQYF
cdr3_nt: TGTGCCTGGGGCCCAGCGGATACGCAGTATTTT

d_call: TRBD2
v_call: TRBV4-3
j_call: TRBJ2-7
clone_size: few
cdr3_aa: CASHRPRAGDSYEQYF
cdr3_nt: TGCGCCAGCCACAGGCCCCGAGCGGGGGATTCCTACGAGCAGTACTTC

d_call: TRBD1
v_call: TRBV27
j_call: TRBJ2-7
clone_size: .
cdr3_aa: CASELGQGAHEQYF
cdr3_nt: TGTGCCAGCGAACTTGGACAGGGGGCCCACGAGCAGTACTTC

d_call: .
v_call: TRBV27
j_call: TRBJ2-3
clone_size: .
cdr3_aa: CASSFSTLRFPDTQYF
cdr3_nt: TGTGCCAGCAGTTTTTCGACTCTACGGTTTCCAGATACGCAGTATTTT

d_call: .
v_call: TRBV29-1
j_call: TRBJ1-4
clone_size: .
cdr3_aa: CSVELSTGTTDEKLFF
cdr3_nt: TGCAGCGTTGAATTATCGACCGGGACTACCGATGAAAAACTGTTTTTT

d_call: .
v_call: TRBV5-1
j_call: TRBJ2-2
clone_size: .
cdr3_aa: CASSLSQANTGELFF
cdr3_nt: TGCGCCAGCAGCTTGAGCCAGGCGAACACCGGGGAGCTGTTTTTT

d_call: .
v_call: TRBV6-5
j_call: TRBJ2-7
clone_size: .
cdr3_aa: CASSRDFSSYEQYF
cdr3_nt: TGTGCCAGCAGTCGGGACTTCAGCTCCTACGAGCAGTACTTC

d_call: .
v_call: TRBV23-1
j_call: TRBJ2-4
clone_size: .
cdr3_aa: CASSPIGVDKNIQYF
cdr3_nt: TGCGCCAGCAGTCCGATAGGGGTCGACAAAAACATTCAGTACTTC

d_call: .
v_call: TRBV7-9
j_call: TRBJ1-5
clone_size: .
cdr3_aa: CASSSGGYSNQPQHF
cdr3_nt: TGTGCCAGCAGCTCGGGGGGGTATAGCAATCAGCCCCAGCATTTT

d_call: .
v_call: TRBV6-6
j_call: TRBJ1-5
clone_size: .
cdr3_aa: CASSYGGVNQPQHF
cdr3_nt: TGTGCCAGCAGTTACGGGGGCGTTAATCAGCCCCAGCATTTT

d_call: .
v_call: TRBV28
j_call: TRBJ1-1
clone_size: .
cdr3_aa: CASSWPLTGGGTEAFF
cdr3_nt: TGTGCCAGCAGTTGGCCTTTGACGGGAGGAGGAACTGAAGCTTTCTTT

d_call: .
v_call: TRBV7-9
j_call: TRBJ1-5
clone_size: few
cdr3_aa: CASSLSLGQPQHF
cdr3_nt: TGTGCCAGCAGCTTAAGCCTAGGTCAGCCCCAGCATTTT

d_call: TRBD1
v_call: TRBV7-9
j_call: TRBJ1-2
clone_size: .
cdr3_aa: CASGPGDRDAYGYTF
cdr3_nt: TGTGCCAGCGGTCCGGGGGACAGGGACGCCTATGGCTACACCTTC

d_call: .
v_call: TRBV6-1
j_call: TRBJ2-1
clone_size: once
cdr3_aa: CASSEGRGAEQFF
cdr3_nt: TGTGCCAGCAGTGAGGGCCGGGGGGCTGAGCAGTTCTTC

d_call: .
v_call: TRBV5-1
j_call: TRBJ2-5
clone_size: .
cdr3_aa: CASSLADIQETQYF
cdr3_nt: TGCGCCAGCAGCTTGGCCGACATACAAGAGACCCAGTACTTC

d_call: TRBD2
v_call: TRBV2
j_call: TRBJ2-3
clone_size: few
cdr3_aa: CASQNSGGFTDTQYF
cdr3_nt: TGTGCCAGCCAAAATAGCGGGGGGTTCACAGATACGCAGTATTTT